This T cell receptor (beta chain) originates from a study of blood T cell repertoires in COVID-19 (TCRdb year 2020). Background for the entire study: Samples covering the acute and convalescent phases of COVID-19 were provided by collaborators in the United States, Italy and Spain. The material from the prospective study consisted of cDNA or gDNA derived from T cells, B-cell-depleted T cells, or PBMCs. Deeply sampled blood TCRbeta repertoires from subjects exposed to, actively infected with, or recovered from COVID-19 were included in the dataset. The repertoires were made available in a free public database intended to serve as a resource for research on the immune response to SARS-CoV-2. The samples were drawn from two sources: the first 160 participants of the ongoing ImmuneRACE study, and some 1,300 subjects contributed by 6 global collaborators. Sample metadata almost always included a de-identified subject ID, COVID-19 status, age in years and sex. Where available, HLA class I and class II types were obtained from metadata supplied by the sample provider rather than from assay-based typing.

Worth noting for this clone: The target of this receptor is not known. A junction end diverges from the germline sequence, so it may reflect a read error.

One collaborating source in Seattle enrolled patients while the patients were actively infected and followed the patients over time throughout the course of disease. Each collaborating institution followed its own protocols to collect whole blood in K2EDTA tubes. Collaborator samples were shipped for TCRbeta analysis as frozen whole blood, isolated PBMCs, or DNA extracted from either sample type. Sequences MGHDK (CDR1) and SYGVNS (CDR2) are obtained from the germline V gene. Inclusive of the bounding cysteine and phenylalanine, the CDR3 is 12 residues long. Kept here is only the CDR3 DNA, which spans 36 bases and is read in frame from base 1. The immunoSEQ Assay, a bias-controlled multiplex PCR, was used to amplify TCRbeta CDR3 regions from genomic DNA. From the authors' description of their analysis: The number of nucleated cells in each sample was estimated from the amplification of reference gene primers within the assay. To quantify the absolute abundance of each unique TCRbeta CDR3 rearrangement, sequence reads were collapsed and filtered. For each sample, productive Simpson clonality was calculated by taking the square root of Simpson's diversity index across productive rearrangements. TCRdb carries this immuneACCESS record with in-frame sequences only. Its versions omit some clonotypes, under half of them owing to an unresolved V gene in the studies checked, with the rest unexplained. For V, J and clone size, that table is used; D and trimming come from the DNA. The sample has roughly 260,000 clones on record, about 91% of them singletons. The top ten clonotypes cover about 2.5% of the sample.

Overall study outcomes, separate from this receptor: How much clinical and demographic metadata was included differed by source and by participant, and the metadata was provided uncurated.

Sequencing was performed on peripheral blood. The chain is encoded by TRBV25-1 joined to TRBJ1-1; TRBD1 is perhaps the D gene, given 6 matching bases. This receptor was identified in a person between 18 and 35 years old with COVID-19, enrolled during active disease. DNA sequence: TGTGCCAGCAGTGGAGGGATGACAGGAGTAGTCTTT. Its protein product is CASSGGMTGVVF.